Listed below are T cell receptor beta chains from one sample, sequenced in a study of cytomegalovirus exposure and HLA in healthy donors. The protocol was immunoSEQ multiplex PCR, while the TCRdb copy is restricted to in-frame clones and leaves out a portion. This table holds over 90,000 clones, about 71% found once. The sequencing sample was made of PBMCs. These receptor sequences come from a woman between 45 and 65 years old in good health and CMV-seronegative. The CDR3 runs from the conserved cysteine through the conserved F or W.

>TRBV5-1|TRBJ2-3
CASSRQGGTDTQYF
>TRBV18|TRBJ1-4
CASSPSGALNEKLFF
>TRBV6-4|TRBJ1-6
CASRGQGSFDSPLHF
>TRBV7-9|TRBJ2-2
CASRDWETSGELFF
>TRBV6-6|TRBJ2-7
CASSSRTSGNEQYF
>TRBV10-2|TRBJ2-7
CASKAADSEQYF
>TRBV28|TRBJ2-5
CASSRPGQAQETQYF
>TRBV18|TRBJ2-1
CASSPLLAGVTYNEQFF
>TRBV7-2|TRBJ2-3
CASSLFSGSTDTQYF
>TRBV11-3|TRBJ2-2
CASSLGRGSFGTGELFF
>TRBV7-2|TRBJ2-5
CASSLRRERETQYF
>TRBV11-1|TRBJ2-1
CASSPAVGGRYYNEQFF
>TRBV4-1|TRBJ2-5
CASSQSPVRAGETQYF
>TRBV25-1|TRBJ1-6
CASLSGGGGSSYNSPLHF
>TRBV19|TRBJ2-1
CASSIRGRGGNEQFF
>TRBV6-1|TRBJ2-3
CASSPTGIGTDTQYF
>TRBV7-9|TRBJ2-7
CASSLTDRGHEQYF